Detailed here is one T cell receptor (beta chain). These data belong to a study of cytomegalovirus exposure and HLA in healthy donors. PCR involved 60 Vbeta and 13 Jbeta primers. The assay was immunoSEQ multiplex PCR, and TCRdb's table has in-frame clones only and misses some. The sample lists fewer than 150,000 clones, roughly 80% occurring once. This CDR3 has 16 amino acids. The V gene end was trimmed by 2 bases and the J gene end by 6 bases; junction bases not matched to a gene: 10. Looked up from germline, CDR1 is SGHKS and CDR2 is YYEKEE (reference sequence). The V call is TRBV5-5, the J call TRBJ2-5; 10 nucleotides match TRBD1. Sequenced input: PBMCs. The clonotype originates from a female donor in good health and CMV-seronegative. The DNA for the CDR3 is TGTGCCAGCAGCTTAGGAACCGGGACAGGGGAAAAGACCCAGTACTTC. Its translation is CASSLGTGTGEKTQYF.